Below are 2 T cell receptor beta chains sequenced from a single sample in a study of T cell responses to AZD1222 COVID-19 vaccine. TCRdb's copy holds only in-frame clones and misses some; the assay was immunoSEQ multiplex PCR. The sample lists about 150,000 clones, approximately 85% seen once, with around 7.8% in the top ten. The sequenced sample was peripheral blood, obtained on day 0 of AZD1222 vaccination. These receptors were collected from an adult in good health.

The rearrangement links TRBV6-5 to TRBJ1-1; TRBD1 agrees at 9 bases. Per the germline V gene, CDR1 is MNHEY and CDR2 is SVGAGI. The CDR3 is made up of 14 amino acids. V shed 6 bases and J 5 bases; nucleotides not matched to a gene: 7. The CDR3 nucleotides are TGTGCCAGCAGCCCGGGACAGGGAAAAACTGAAGCTTTCTTT. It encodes CASSPGQGKTEAFF.

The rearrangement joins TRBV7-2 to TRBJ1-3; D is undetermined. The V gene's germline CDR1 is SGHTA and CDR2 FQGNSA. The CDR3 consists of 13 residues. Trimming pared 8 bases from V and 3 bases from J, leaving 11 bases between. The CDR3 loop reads CASAPLSGNTIYF. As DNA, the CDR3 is TGTGCCAGCGCCCCGCTAAGTGGAAACACCATATATTTT.